The source of this T cell receptor beta chain is a study of blood T cell repertoires in COVID-19. About the research overall: COVID-19 samples collected from the United States, Italy and Spain covered acute and convalescent phases. T cells, B-cell-depleted T cells, or PBMCs supplied cDNA or gDNA.

Germline V gene data show CDR1 as LGHNA and CDR2 as YNFKEQ. V lost 0 bases, J lost 4 bases, and 12 bases lay in between. CDR3 length: 15 residues. As processed by the authors: It was from reference gene primer amplification that nucleated cell counts were estimated. Assay: immunoSEQ multiplex PCR; the TCRdb copy retains only in-frame clones and omits some. D and trimming were read from the DNA, whereas the V and J calls and clone size are those reported in that table. The sample yields approximately 260,000 clones, about 87% seen once. Followed over time, Seattle patients had been enrolled while infection was active.

The specimen was peripheral blood. The rearrangement joins TRBV4-2 to TRBJ1-1; TRBD1 is a possible D gene (5 bases). This clonotype originated in a woman in her 70s with COVID-19, enrolled during active disease. This CDR3 is CASSQDPSRATEAFF. CDR3 bases: TGTGCCAGCAGCCAAGATCCCTCCAGGGCCACTGAAGCTTTCTTT.